This T cell receptor (beta chain) derives from a study of CD8 T cells in Susac syndrome. In germline, CDR1 is GTSNPN, CDR2 SVGIG (reference sequence). There are 15 residues in the CDR3. With V trimmed by 0 bases and J by 6 bases, 9 bases remained unmatched. Random hexamers were used to reverse transcribe the RNA input (about 0.5 to 1 ug). TCRdb independently ran MiXCR on the immunoSEQ multiplex PCR reads; one entry per CDR3 protein. The top ten hold approximately 0.094% of the sample, which has roughly 170,000 distinct CDR3 sequences, roughly 92% seen once. V is TRBV30 and J is TRBJ1-1; 8 bases are a match to TRBD1. Source material: CD4+ T cells from PBMCs. This TCR derives from a human donor with multiple sclerosis. The CDR3 DNA reads as TGTGCCTGGAGTGTACTAGGGCAGGGGGCTTCTGAAGCTTTCTTT. Protein sequence: CAWSVLGQGASEAFF.